The next 16 T cell receptor beta chains were all read from a single sample in a study of blood T cells in healthy people across ages. Next came a second PCR, run for about 7 to 12 cycles, which used a sample-barcoded 5' primer along with a J-beta primer mix. TCRdb reanalysed the 5' RACE reads using MiXCR and keeps one entry per CDR3 protein. The sample holds around 800,000 distinct CDR3 sequences, 46% seen once. Sequencing was performed on blood. The source of these receptors is a man older than 75 in good health.

This clonotype was seen just once. This chain connects TRBV4-1 to TRBJ1-5; D is undetermined. The CDR3 sequence is 15 residues long. The germline CDR1 and CDR2 sequences are MGHRA and YSYEKL. Trimming shortened V by 3 bases and J by 1 base, and 10 bases separated the two germline ends. The CDR3 DNA is TGCGCCAGCAGCCACGGGTTACAGAGCAATCAGCCCCAGCATTTT. It is translated as CASSHGLQSNQPQHF.

This clonotype has more than one count but fewer than ten. The genes are TRBV10-3 and TRBJ2-7; 8 bases map to TRBD2. This CDR3 is 15 amino acids long. The junction had 3 bases not matched to a gene; V was cut back by 0 bases and J by 2 bases. The V gene's germline CDR1 is ENHRY and CDR2 SYGVKD. As DNA, the CDR3 is TGTGCCATCAGTGAGTCTGGCGGGAGGACCTACGAGCAGTACTTC. Protein sequence: CAISESGGRTYEQYF.

This chain uses TRBV7-2 with TRBJ2-1, with a weak D call TRBD1 (6 bases). The length of the CDR3 is 13 residues. Germline V gene lookup returns CDR1 SGHTA and CDR2 FQGNSA. V was clipped by 7 bases and J by 7 bases, with 14 bases between them. The CDR3 loop is CASTRDMLNEQFF. CDR3 coding DNA: TGTGCCAGCACACGGGACATGCTGAATGAGCAGTTCTTC. The variable domain in full, completed from reference TRBV7-2 and TRBJ2-1, reads GAGVSQSPSNKVTEKGKDVELRCDPISGHTALYWYRQSLGQGLEFLIYFQGNSAPDKSGLPSDRFSAERTGGSVSTLTIQRTQQEDSAVYLCASTRDMLNEQFFGPGTRLTVL.

The chain links TRBV14 to TRBJ2-1; 13 bases are a match to TRBD2. CDR3 size: 14 residues. From germline, CDR1 is SGHDN and CDR2 FVKESK. V dropped 6 bases and J dropped 10; count of bases not matched to a gene: 6. The CDR3 reads CASRAGLAGREQFF. Here the CDR3 DNA reads TGTGCCAGCAGAGCGGGACTAGCGGGAAGGGAGCAGTTCTTC.

This chain links TRBV6-2 or TRBV6-3 with TRBJ2-7, with unresolved D. CDR1 is MNHEY, CDR2 SVGEGT, per germline. V dropped 6 bases and J dropped 3 bases, with 9 bases sitting between them. CDR3 length: 12 amino acids. CDR3 sequence (DNA): TGTGCCAGCAGACACGGTCGCTACGAGCAGTACTTC. Encoded protein: CASRHGRYEQYF.

This sequence joins TRBV28 and TRBJ2-7; either TRBD1 or TRBD2 may fit D (6 bases each). Germline CDR1 is MDHEN and CDR2 is SYDVKM. V was pared by 5 bases and J by 1 base, with 15 bases between. This CDR3 has 15 amino acids. CDR3 nucleotide sequence: TGTGCCAGCAGTCCCTCGAAGGGGGGTTCCTACGAGCAGTACTTC. This codes for CASSPSKGGSYEQYF.

This clonotype was detected a few times. This sequence joins TRBV28 and TRBJ2-3, with D tentatively TRBD1 (5 bases). Trimming shortened V by 5 bases and J by 0 bases, and 15 bases separated the two germline ends. This CDR3 has 16 amino acids. Germline V gene lookup returns CDR1 MDHEN and CDR2 SYDVKM. Written as DNA, the CDR3 is TGTGCCAGCAGTACCCAACAGGATCTTAGCACAGATACGCAGTATTTT. This codes for CASSTQQDLSTDTQYF.

The rearrangement links TRBV5-1 to TRBJ2-1; 14 nucleotides match TRBD2. Germline CDR1 is SGHRS and CDR2 is YFSETQ. V was pared by 7 bases and J by 9 bases, with 6 bases of the junction left unmatched. The CDR3 spans 14 residues. CDR3 amino acids: CASDTTSGRGEQFF. The CDR3 coding sequence is TGCGCCAGCGACACGACTAGCGGGAGGGGTGAGCAGTTCTTC.

This clonotype was observed a few times. The CDR3 loop reads CASSVGSTGIYNEQFF. The CDR3 DNA reads as TGTGCCAGCAGCGTAGGATCAACGGGTATCTACAATGAGCAGTTCTTC. The chain uses TRBV9 and TRBJ2-1; D unclear. The V gene's germline CDR1 is SGDLS and CDR2 YYNGEE. This CDR3 region has 16 residues. V was pared by 0 bases and J by 3 bases, with 13 bases between.

This chain joins TRBV18 and TRBJ2-7, with D maybe TRBD1 (6 bases). The germline CDR1 and CDR2 sequences are KGHSH and LQKENI. CDR3 size: 14 residues. The V and J ends lost 5 bases and 1 base respectively, with 12 bases between them. CDR3 DNA sequence: TGTGCCAGCTCAAGTGACAGGCAATCCTACGAGCAGTACTTC. This gives the protein CASSSDRQSYEQYF.

This clonotype turned up a few times. The chain employs TRBV7-2 and TRBJ2-1; 7 nucleotides align to TRBD2. This CDR3 region has 15 residues. Per germline, CDR1 SGHTA and CDR2 FQGNSA. V was clipped by 0 bases and J by 5 bases; unmatched bases: 4. The CDR3 region has the DNA TGTGCCAGCAGCTTAGCAAGCGGGACGAACAATGAGCAGTTCTTC. Residues: CASSLASGTNNEQFF.

In this sample, this clonotype turned up a few times. The chain carries TRBV12-3 or TRBV12-4 and TRBJ2-7; D assignment may be TRBD1 or TRBD2 (6 bases each). V lost 3 bases to trimming and J lost 4 bases, with 16 bases between them. The CDR3 spans 15 residues. CDR3 sequence reads: CASSFGGLGGYEQYF. DNA for the CDR3: TGTGCCAGCAGTTTCGGGGGCCTGGGTGGATACGAGCAGTACTTC.

About this clonotype itself: A single base separates this from a much larger clone, so it may be a read error. The chain joins TRBV12-3 or TRBV12-4 to TRBJ2-5; D remains ambiguous. This CDR3 contains 14 residues. V gave up 5 bases and J gave up 11 bases, with 21 bases separating them. The CDR3 reads CASSRLTWANEQYF. The CDR3 nucleotides read TGTGCCAGCAGTCGACTCACTTGGGCCAATGAGCAGTACTTC.

The chain carries TRBV20-1 and TRBJ2-5; 9 bases are a match to TRBD2. Germline CDR1 is DFQATT and CDR2 is SNEGSKA (reference sequence). Trimming at V came to 3 bases and at J to 11 bases, leaving 22 bases not matched to a gene. The CDR3 spans 17 residues. In nucleotides, the CDR3 is TGCAGTGCTAGGCCTAGCGGGGCCTTCCTTACCTACAATGAGCAGTACTTC. It codes for CSARPSGAFLTYNEQYF.

The V gene is TRBV5-1, the J gene TRBJ2-7; TRBD2 matches at 9 bases. The CDR3 is made up of 14 amino acids. The V gene end was trimmed by 4 bases and the J gene end by 7 bases; junction bases not matched to a gene: 9. Germline loops: CDR1 SGHRS, CDR2 YFSETQ. CDR3 in amino acids: CASSPGVAGVEQYF. As DNA, the CDR3 is TGCGCCAGCAGCCCCGGGGTAGCGGGAGTGGAGCAGTACTTC. Using reference TRBV5-1 and TRBJ2-7 for the parts outside the CDR3, the full variable domain is KAGVTQTPRYLIKTRGQQVTLSCSPISGHRSVSWYQQTPGQGLQFLFEYFSETQRNKGNFPGRFSGRQFSNSRSEMNVSTLELGDSALYLCASSPGVAGVEQYFGPGTRLTVT.

This chain links TRBV20-1 with TRBJ2-3; no definite D call. V was trimmed by 0 bases and J by 1 base, leaving 8 bases between them. The CDR3 loop spans 14 amino acids. Germline CDR1 and CDR2: DFQATT and SNEGSKA (reference sequence). In DNA, the CDR3 is TGCAGTGCTAGAGATTCTAGTGGCACAGATACGCAGTATTTT. This translates into CSARDSSGTDTQYF.